The 32 T cell receptor beta chains given below trace back to one sample, sequenced in a study of shared clonotypes between healthy human individuals. Method: immunoSEQ multiplex PCR; TCRdb's copy keeps in-frame clones and lacks some. The data hold over a million clones, with approximately 76% observed a single time. Specimen: memory CD4+ T cells sorted from blood. Noted subset: CD45RA-negative fraction. Source of these receptors: a man aged 18 to 30 in good health.

The rearrangement uses TRBV27 and TRBJ2-7, with D uncertain. Germline V gene lookup returns CDR1 MNHEY and CDR2 SMNVEV (reference sequence). The CDR3 contains 13 residues. V was cut by 0 bases and J by 4 bases, with 7 bases left in between. The CDR3 spells CASSLSVLYEQYF. CDR3 nucleotide sequence: TGTGCCAGCAGTTTATCTGTCCTATACGAGCAGTACTTC.

About this clone: Relative to the germline gene, one junction end is altered; a read error may explain this. V is TRBV6-6 and J is TRBJ2-5; perhaps TRBD1 as D (6 bases). Germline CDR1 reads MNHNY; CDR2 reads SVGAGI (reference sequence). The CDR3 is made up of 15 amino acids. CDR3 sequence (DNA): TGTGCCAGCAGTTACCCGGTGGGGGCCCAAGAGATCCAGTACTTC. Amino acids: CASSYPVGAQEIQYF.

The rearrangement uses TRBV9 and TRBJ2-3; D call uncertain. Per the germline V gene, CDR1 is SGDLS and CDR2 is YYNGEE. Trimming pared 0 bases from V and 2 bases from J, leaving 7 bases between. CDR3 length equals 14 residues. CDR3 in DNA: TGTGCCAGCAGCGTAGCCGCCCCCACAGATACGCAGTATTTT. It is translated as CASSVAAPTDTQYF.

The rearrangement uses TRBV28 and TRBJ1-1; 9 bases are shared with TRBD1. The CDR3 spans 13 residues. With 2 bases clipped from V and 8 bases from J, the junction kept 3 bases outside the gene matches. Germline V gives CDR1 MDHEN, CDR2 SYDVKM. The CDR3: CASSLNRGREAFF. The CDR3 DNA reads TGTGCCAGCAGTTTAAACAGGGGGCGCGAAGCTTTCTTT.

The V gene is TRBV6-5, the J gene TRBJ2-7; D is perhaps TRBD2 (6 bases). Germline assignment: CDR1 MNHEY and CDR2 SVGAGI. V lost 6 bases to trimming and J lost 2 bases, with 14 bases between them. The CDR3 consists of 14 residues. CDR3 amino acids: CASRTEGLPYEQYF. The CDR3 DNA sequence: TGTGCCAGCAGAACGGAGGGGTTGCCCTACGAGCAGTACTTC.

The genes are TRBV5-8 and TRBJ2-7; the D call may be TRBD1 or TRBD2 (5 bases each). Trimming removed 0 bases at V and 1 base at J, with 17 bases between. Germline assignment: CDR1 SGHTS and CDR2 YDEGEE. The CDR3 totals 17 residues. In DNA, the CDR3 is TGTGCCAGCAGCTTGGCCCTCAACGGGGCTGGGTCCTACGAGCAGTACTTC. Its protein product is CASSLALNGAGSYEQYF.

The genes are TRBV5-1 and TRBJ1-2; 9 nucleotides align to TRBD1. Germline-derived CDR1 and CDR2 are SGHRS and YFSETQ. The CDR3 spans 17 residues. V lost 4 bases to trimming and J lost 0 bases; unmatched junction nucleotides: 10. The CDR3 DNA reads as TGCGCCAGCAGCCCCGGGACAGGGAACCTTCCTAACTATGGCTACACCTTC. Its protein is CASSPGTGNLPNYGYTF.

The rearrangement uses TRBV18 and TRBJ2-5; 7 bases match TRBD1. Germline V gene lookup returns CDR1 KGHSH and CDR2 LQKENI. With 4 bases clipped from V and 6 bases from J, the junction kept 5 bases outside the gene matches. CDR3 length: 13 amino acids. CDR3 sequence: CASSRQGIQTQYF. As DNA, the CDR3 is TGTGCCAGCTCACGACAGGGTATTCAGACCCAGTACTTC.

The chain is built from TRBV5-1 and TRBJ2-3; D is possibly TRBD1 or TRBD2 (5 bases each). This CDR3 has 16 amino acids. In germline, CDR1 is SGHRS, CDR2 YFSETQ. V was pared by 2 bases and J by 1 base, with 14 bases between. The CDR3 bases are TGCGCCAGCAGCTTCCAACCGGGGCCCGGCACAGATACGCAGTATTTT. It encodes CASSFQPGPGTDTQYF. The variable domain in full, with the rest retrieved from reference TRBV5-1 and TRBJ2-3, is KAGVTQTPRYLIKTRGQQVTLSCSPISGHRSVSWYQQTPGQGLQFLFEYFSETQRNKGNFPGRFSGRQFSNSRSEMNVSTLELGDSALYLCASSFQPGPGTDTQYFGPGTRLTVL.

The CDR3 loop reads CASSFSGVYEQYF. Here the CDR3 DNA reads TGTGCCAGCAGCTTTTCAGGGGTATACGAGCAGTACTTC. V gene TRBV5-6 combines with J gene TRBJ2-7, with a possible D match to TRBD1 (6 bases). Trimming cost V 2 bases and J 4 bases, with 10 bases left between them. The CDR3 runs 13 residues. CDR1 SGHDT and CDR2 YYEEEE come from the germline V gene.

The genes are TRBV4-1 and TRBJ2-5, with TRBD1 identical over 8 bases. Germline CDR1 MGHRA, CDR2 YSYEKL. After removal of 4 bases from V and 0 bases from J, the junction contained 4 bases not matched to a gene. The CDR3 is 15 residues long. CDR3 nucleotides: TGCGCCAGCAGCCTCCGGGACAGGTACCAAGAGACCCAGTACTTC. It specifies CASSLRDRYQETQYF.

This rearrangement joins TRBV7-2 to TRBJ1-2; D gene ambiguous. In germline, CDR1 is SGHTA, CDR2 FQGNSA. CDR3 length: 13 residues. V lost 4 bases, J lost 8 bases, and 14 bases lay in between. CDR3 coding DNA: TGTGCCAGCAGCTCCCGACCGGGAACCGGCTACACCTTC. It is translated as CASSSRPGTGYTF.

On this clone: The same CDR3 arises from other DNA sequences in this sample as well. This chain connects TRBV5-4 to TRBJ1-1; D is perhaps TRBD1 (6 bases). Per germline, CDR1 SGHNT and CDR2 YYREEE (reference sequence). CDR3 length equals 14 residues. Deletions cut 2 bases from V and 1 base from J, with 9 bases between. CDR3 sequence: CASSLGGRNTEAFF. In DNA form, the CDR3 reads TGTGCCAGCAGCTTAGGGGGACGGAACACTGAAGCTTTCTTT. The full variable domain, in which reference TRBV5-4 and TRBJ1-1 provide the parts outside the CDR3, is ETGVTQSPTHLIKTRGQQVTLRCSSQSGHNTVSWYQQALGQGPQFIFQYYREEENGRGNFPPRFSGLQFPNYSSELNVNALELDDSALYLCASSLGGRNTEAFFGQGTRLTVV.

This clone was seen more than once but under ten times. V usage is TRBV29-1 and J usage is TRBJ2-7, with D tentatively TRBD1 or TRBD2 (6 bases each). Looked up from germline, CDR1 is SQVTM and CDR2 is ANQGSEA. The CDR3 totals 13 residues. Trimming cost V 5 bases and J 5 bases, with 16 bases left between them. CDR3 DNA sequence: TGCAGCGTTCAGGAGGGGGGAGTCGACGAGCAGTACTTC. Its protein is CSVQEGGVDEQYF.

At least ten counts were recorded for this clone. J is TRBJ2-7 and V is TRBV30, with D tentatively TRBD1 (5 bases). The CDR3 is 14 amino acids. Germline assignment: CDR1 GTSNPN and CDR2 SVGIG (reference sequence). With 7 bases removed from V and 3 bases from J, the gap between germline ends came to 19 bases. CDR3 loop: CAFRQAGSLYEQYF. The CDR3 bases are TGTGCCTTCCGTCAGGCAGGGTCTCTCTACGAGCAGTACTTC.

V gene TRBV7-2 combines with J gene TRBJ1-2; no clear D gene. CDR1 SGHTA and CDR2 FQGNSA come from the germline V gene. The CDR3 consists of 15 residues. Trimming took 2 bases from V and 0 from J, leaving 10 bases between them. CDR3 loop: CASSLFKNPNYGYTF. In DNA, the CDR3 is TGTGCCAGCAGCTTATTCAAGAATCCTAACTATGGCTACACCTTC.

This rearrangement joins TRBV28 to TRBJ2-1, with a possible D match to TRBD2 (5 bases). In germline, CDR1 is MDHEN, CDR2 SYDVKM. Between the trimmed V and J ends, which lost 2 bases and 9 bases, there was a span of 14 bases. The CDR3 runs to 14 residues. The CDR3 spells CASSLAFSSGEQFF. The CDR3 DNA reads as TGTGCCAGCAGTTTAGCCTTTAGCAGCGGTGAGCAGTTCTTC. The full variable domain, in which reference TRBV28 and TRBJ2-1 provide the parts outside the CDR3, is DVKVTQSSRYLVKRTGEKVFLECVQDMDHENMFWYRQDPGLGLRLIYFSYDVKMKEKGDIPEGYSVSREKKERFSLILESASTNQTSMYLCASSLAFSSGEQFFGPGTRLTVL.

This clone was seen only once. The genes are TRBV7-3 and TRBJ2-3; 7 nucleotides match TRBD2. The V and J ends lost 1 base and 4 bases, in that order; junction bases with no gene match: 5. Per germline, CDR1 SGHTA and CDR2 FQGTGA. The CDR3 runs 15 residues. CDR3 bases: TGTGCCAGCAGCTTAATTCCCACTAGCGCAGATACGCAGTATTTT. It codes for CASSLIPTSADTQYF. Supplemented by reference TRBV7-3 and TRBJ2-3, the full variable domain reads GAGVSQTPSNKVTEKGKYVELRCDPISGHTALYWYRQSLGQGPEFLIYFQGTGAADDSGLPNDRFFAVRPEGSVSTLKIQRTERGDSAVYLCASSLIPTSADTQYFGPGTRLTVL.

The chain is built from TRBV29-1 and TRBJ2-5; TRBD2 agrees at 8 bases. Germline values: CDR1 SQVTM, CDR2 ANQGSEA. The CDR3 is 16 amino acids. V lost 4 bases, J lost 2 bases, and 12 bases stayed unmatched. CDR3 nucleotides: TGCAGCGTTGTTTTTGGGTCTAGCGGGCAACAAGAGACCCAGTACTTC. Protein product: CSVVFGSSGQQETQYF.

The V gene is TRBV5-5, the J gene TRBJ2-7; no definite D call. Germline V gives CDR1 SGHKS, CDR2 YYEKEE (reference sequence). Trimming left V 3 bases short and J 0 bases short, with 7 bases between. The CDR3 is 13 residues long. The CDR3 protein is CASSYTVSYEQYF. In DNA form, the CDR3 reads TGTGCCAGCAGCTACACAGTCTCCTACGAGCAGTACTTC.

The chain joins TRBV11-2 to TRBJ1-2; 9 bases line up with TRBD1. This CDR3 spans 18 amino acids. V dropped 0 bases and J dropped 7; count of bases not matched to a gene: 15. Germline-derived CDR1 and CDR2 are SGHAT and FQNNGV. This chain's CDR3 is CASSLEFGWRDRASGYTF. As DNA, the CDR3 is TGTGCCAGCAGCTTAGAGTTTGGGTGGAGGGACAGGGCAAGTGGCTACACCTTC.

The table lists this clone with a count of one. The rearrangement links TRBV6-4 to TRBJ2-1; 8 bases align to TRBD2. CDR1 and CDR2 (germline): MRHNA, SNTAGT. The CDR3 consists of 16 residues. After removal of 9 bases from V and 7 bases from J, the junction contained 17 bases not matched to a gene. The CDR3 DNA reads TGTGCCAGAACCCAGATTCCAGCGGGAGTAGAAAATGAGCAGTTCTTC. Protein sequence: CARTQIPAGVENEQFF.

This clone was found once. V is TRBV13 and J is TRBJ2-7, with 11 nucleotides matching TRBD1. Unmatched junction bases numbered 9, after V lost 5 bases and J lost 0 bases. This CDR3 region has 17 residues. The germline V gene has CDR1 PRHDT and CDR2 FYEKMQ (reference sequence). The CDR3 is CASSQAFGQGASYEQYF. CDR3 DNA: TGTGCCAGCAGCCAAGCCTTCGGACAGGGGGCCTCCTACGAGCAGTACTTC. Combining the CDR3 with reference TRBV13 and TRBJ2-7 gives the whole variable domain AAGVIQSPRHLIKEKRETATLKCYPIPRHDTVYWYQQGPGQDPQFLISFYEKMQSDKGSIPDRFSAQQFSDYHSELNMSSLELGDSALYFCASSQAFGQGASYEQYFGPGTRLTVT.

The chain joins TRBV5-1 to TRBJ2-7; D may be TRBD2 (5 bases). This CDR3 has 14 residues. V was shortened by 6 bases and J by 3 bases, with 16 bases between the two germline ends. Germline V gives CDR1 SGHRS, CDR2 YFSETQ. CDR3 region: CASKLIPEVYEQYF. CDR3 nucleotides: TGCGCCAGCAAATTAATTCCGGAGGTCTACGAGCAGTACTTC. The whole variable domain, filled in from reference TRBV5-1 and TRBJ2-7, reads KAGVTQTPRYLIKTRGQQVTLSCSPISGHRSVSWYQQTPGQGLQFLFEYFSETQRNKGNFPGRFSGRQFSNSRSEMNVSTLELGDSALYLCASKLIPEVYEQYFGPGTRLTVT.

The CDR3 DNA sequence: TGTGCAAGTCGCTCAGGGGCAGATACGCAGTATTTT. As protein: CASRSGADTQYF. The genes are TRBV12-2 and TRBJ2-3; the DNA was not compared with TRBD1, the D call given in the table. TRBV12-2 corresponds to a pseudogene. The CDR3 consists of 12 residues.

A few counts support this clone. The V call is TRBV5-6, the J call TRBJ2-3, with 8 bases aligning to TRBD2. The CDR3 loop spans 16 amino acids. Germline CDR1 SGHDT, CDR2 YYEEEE. V dropped 0 bases and J dropped 4; count of bases not matched to a gene: 7. In nucleotides, the CDR3 is TGTGCCAGCAGCTTGGTGTCTAGCGGGTACGCAGATACGCAGTATTTT. Amino acids: CASSLVSSGYADTQYF.

The chain has TRBV5-4 and TRBJ2-5; TRBD1 matches at 11 bases. CDR3 length: 15 residues. The V gene's germline CDR1 is SGHNT and CDR2 YYREEE (reference sequence). J lost 5 bases, V lost 4 bases, and 7 bases had no gene match. The CDR3 sequence: CASSQGQGALETQYF. Written as DNA, the CDR3 is TGTGCCAGCAGCCAAGGACAGGGGGCTCTTGAGACCCAGTACTTC. The whole variable domain, filled in from reference TRBV5-4 and TRBJ2-5, reads ETGVTQSPTHLIKTRGQQVTLRCSSQSGHNTVSWYQQALGQGPQFIFQYYREEENGRGNFPPRFSGLQFPNYSSELNVNALELDDSALYLCASSQGQGALETQYFGPGTRLLVL.

The chain combines TRBV7-9 with TRBJ1-2, with D unclear. The CDR3 contains 13 residues. Deletions cut 5 bases from V and 3 bases from J, with 10 bases between. Germline assignment: CDR1 SEHNR and CDR2 FQNEAQ (reference sequence). CDR3 in amino acids: CASSGLAYYGYTF. The CDR3 DNA reads as TGTGCCAGCAGCGGACTTGCCTACTATGGCTACACCTTC.

The rearrangement links TRBV11-3 to TRBJ2-7; tentatively, D is TRBD1 (5 bases). The germline gives CDR1 SGHNT, CDR2 YENEEA. This CDR3 has 13 amino acids. Trimming pared 3 bases from V and 3 bases from J, leaving 9 bases between. For the CDR3, the DNA is TGTGCCAGCAGCTTGGCTAGGGGCTACGAGCAGTACTTC. Translation gives CASSLARGYEQYF.

The rearrangement joins TRBV28 to TRBJ1-2; D gene unclear. This CDR3 has 12 residues. V was cut by 5 bases and J by 8 bases, with 12 bases left in between. Germline-derived CDR1 and CDR2 are MDHEN and SYDVKM. This chain's CDR3 is CASSTITEGYTF. The DNA of the CDR3 is TGTGCCAGCAGTACCATTACCGAGGGCTACACCTTC.

The rearrangement joins TRBV7-8 to TRBJ2-7; D not resolved. The V gene lost 1 base and the J gene lost 2 bases, with 9 bases spanning the gap. This CDR3 is 14 amino acids long. Per the germline V gene, CDR1 is SGHVS and CDR2 is FQNEAQ. The chain's CDR3 is CASSLGGSTYEQYF. The DNA for the CDR3 is TGTGCCAGCAGCTTAGGGGGATCGACCTACGAGCAGTACTTC.

This chain uses TRBV30 with TRBJ2-2; D is possibly TRBD1 (5 bases). The CDR3 covers 13 residues. Germline V lookup: CDR1 GTSNPN, CDR2 SVGIG (reference sequence). Trimming took off 5 bases at V and 2 bases at J, with 9 bases between the two ends. The DNA of the CDR3 is TGTGCCTGGGACAGATTTAACACCGGGGAGCTGTTTTTT. Translation: CAWDRFNTGELFF.